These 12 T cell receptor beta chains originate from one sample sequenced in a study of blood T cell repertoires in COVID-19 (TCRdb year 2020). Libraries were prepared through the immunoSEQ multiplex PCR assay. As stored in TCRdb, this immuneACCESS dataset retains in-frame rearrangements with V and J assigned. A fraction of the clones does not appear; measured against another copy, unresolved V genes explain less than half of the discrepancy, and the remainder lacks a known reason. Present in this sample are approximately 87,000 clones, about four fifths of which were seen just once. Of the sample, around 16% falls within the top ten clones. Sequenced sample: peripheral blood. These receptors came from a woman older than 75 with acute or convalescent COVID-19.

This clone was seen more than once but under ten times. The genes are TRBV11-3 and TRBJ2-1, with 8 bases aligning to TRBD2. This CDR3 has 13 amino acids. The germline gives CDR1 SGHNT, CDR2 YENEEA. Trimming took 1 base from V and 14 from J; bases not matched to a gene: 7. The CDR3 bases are TGTGCCAGCAGCTTAGTGGAAGCGGGGGCCGAGTTCTTC. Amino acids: CASSLVEAGAEFF.

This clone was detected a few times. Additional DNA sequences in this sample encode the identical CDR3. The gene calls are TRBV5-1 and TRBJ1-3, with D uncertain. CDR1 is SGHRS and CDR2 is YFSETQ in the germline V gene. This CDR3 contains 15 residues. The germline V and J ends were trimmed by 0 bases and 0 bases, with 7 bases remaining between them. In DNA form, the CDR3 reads TGCGCCAGCAGCTTGGGTCAGTTCTCTGGAAACACCATATATTTT. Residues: CASSLGQFSGNTIYF.

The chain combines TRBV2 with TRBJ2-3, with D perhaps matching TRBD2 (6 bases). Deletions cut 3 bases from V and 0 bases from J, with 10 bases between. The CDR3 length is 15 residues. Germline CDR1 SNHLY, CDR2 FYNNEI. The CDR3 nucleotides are TGTGCCAGCAGTGATCCGGGGGTTAGCACAGATACGCAGTATTTT. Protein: CASSDPGVSTDTQYF.

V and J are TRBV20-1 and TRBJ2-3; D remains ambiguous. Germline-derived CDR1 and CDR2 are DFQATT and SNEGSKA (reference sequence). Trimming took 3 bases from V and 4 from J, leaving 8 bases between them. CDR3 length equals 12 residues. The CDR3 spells CSASYQADTQYF. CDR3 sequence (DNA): TGCAGTGCTAGTTATCAGGCAGATACGCAGTATTTT.

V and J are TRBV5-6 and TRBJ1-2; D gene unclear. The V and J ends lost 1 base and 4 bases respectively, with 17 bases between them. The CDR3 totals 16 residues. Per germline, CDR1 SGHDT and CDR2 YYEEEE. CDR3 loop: CASSLPPRTWGYGYTF. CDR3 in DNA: TGTGCCAGCAGCTTGCCCCCCCGGACTTGGGGCTATGGCTACACCTTC.

CDR3 loop: CASSEWRDNEQYF. The CDR3 coding sequence is TGTGCCAGCAGTGAATGGAGGGATAACGAGCAGTACTTC. The V gene is TRBV25-1, the J gene TRBJ2-7, with D possibly TRBD2 on 6 matching bases. CDR3 length: 13 amino acids. With 1 base removed from V and 5 bases from J, the gap between germline ends came to 9 bases. CDR1 is MGHDK and CDR2 is SYGVNS in the germline V gene.

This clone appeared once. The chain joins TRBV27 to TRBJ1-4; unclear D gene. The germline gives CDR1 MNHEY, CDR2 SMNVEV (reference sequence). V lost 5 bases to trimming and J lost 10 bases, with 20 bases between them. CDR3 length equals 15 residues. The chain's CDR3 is CASSPPAGLGVKLFF. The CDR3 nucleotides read TGTGCCAGCAGTCCCCCTGCGGGGTTGGGAGTAAAACTGTTTTTT.

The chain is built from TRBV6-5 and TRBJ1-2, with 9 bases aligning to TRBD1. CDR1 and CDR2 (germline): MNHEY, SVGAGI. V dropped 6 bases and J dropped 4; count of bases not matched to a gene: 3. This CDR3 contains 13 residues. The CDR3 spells CASSRDRVYGYTF. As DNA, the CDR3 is TGTGCCAGCAGCCGGGACAGGGTCTATGGCTACACCTTC.

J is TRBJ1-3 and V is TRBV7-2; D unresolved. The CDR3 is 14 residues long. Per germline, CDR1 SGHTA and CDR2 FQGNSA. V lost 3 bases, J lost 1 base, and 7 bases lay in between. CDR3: CASSFVHSGNTIYF. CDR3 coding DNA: TGTGCCAGCAGCTTTGTTCATTCTGGAAACACCATATATTTT.

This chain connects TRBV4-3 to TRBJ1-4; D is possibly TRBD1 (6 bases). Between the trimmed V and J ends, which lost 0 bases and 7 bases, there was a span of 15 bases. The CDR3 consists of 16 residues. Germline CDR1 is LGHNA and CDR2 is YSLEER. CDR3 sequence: CASSQDRQEESEKLFF. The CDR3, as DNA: TGCGCCAGCAGCCAAGACAGACAGGAGGAGAGTGAAAAACTGTTTTTT.

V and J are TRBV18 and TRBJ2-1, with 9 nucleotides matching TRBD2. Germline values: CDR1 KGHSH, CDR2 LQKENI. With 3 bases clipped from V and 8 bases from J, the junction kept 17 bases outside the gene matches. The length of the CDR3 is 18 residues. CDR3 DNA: TGTGCCAGCTCACCCCCCCCGAGAAGGCGGGGGGGATCGGATGAGCAGTTCTTC. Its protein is CASSPPPRRRGGSDEQFF.

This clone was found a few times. For the CDR3, the DNA is TGTGCCAGCAGCCAAGGGGCAGGTAATTCACCCCTCCACTTT. Its translation is CASSQGAGNSPLHF. This chain connects TRBV3-1 (or the pseudogene TRBV3-2) to TRBJ1-6; D ambiguous. The CDR3 is made up of 14 amino acids. V was shortened by 1 base and J by 6 bases, with 7 bases between the two germline ends. Germline-derived CDR1 and CDR2 are LGHDT and YNNKEL (reference sequence).